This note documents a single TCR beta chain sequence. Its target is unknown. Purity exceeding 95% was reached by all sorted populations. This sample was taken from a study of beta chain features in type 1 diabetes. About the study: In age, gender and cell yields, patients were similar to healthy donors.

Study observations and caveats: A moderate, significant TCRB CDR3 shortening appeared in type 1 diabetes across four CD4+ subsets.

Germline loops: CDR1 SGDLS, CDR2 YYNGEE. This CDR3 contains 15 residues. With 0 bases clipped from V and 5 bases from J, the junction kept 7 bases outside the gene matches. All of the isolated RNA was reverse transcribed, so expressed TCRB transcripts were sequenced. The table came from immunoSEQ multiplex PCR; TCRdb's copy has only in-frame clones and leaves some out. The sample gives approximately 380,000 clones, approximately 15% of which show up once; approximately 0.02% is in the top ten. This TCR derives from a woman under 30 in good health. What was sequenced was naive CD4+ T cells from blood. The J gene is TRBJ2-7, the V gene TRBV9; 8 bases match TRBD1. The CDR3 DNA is TGTGCCAGCAGCGTAGGATGGACAGGGATCGACGAGCAGTACTTC. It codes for CASSVGWTGIDEQYF.